This T cell receptor (beta chain) appears in the sequencing data of a study of T cell responses to AZD1222 COVID-19 vaccine. The data were produced by immunoSEQ multiplex PCR, yet TCRdb's version contains in-frame clones alone and is incomplete. The table shows around 190,000 clones, with 91% occurring only once. With 0 bases removed from V and 1 base from J, the gap between germline ends came to 3 bases. The CDR3 sequence is 13 residues long. Germline values: CDR1 SGHTA, CDR2 FQGTGA. Sequenced here: peripheral blood, sampled 28 days after the second AZD1222 dose. The V and J genes are TRBV7-3 and TRBJ1-1, with D uncertain. The sequence was collected from an adult who received the AZD1222 COVID-19 vaccine. The CDR3 sequence is CASSLTANTEAFF. CDR3 sequence (DNA): TGTGCCAGCAGCTTAACAGCGAACACTGAAGCTTTCTTT.